This TCR beta chain originates from a study of blood T cell repertoires in COVID-19. Study at large: The United States, Italy and Spain supplied acute and convalescent COVID-19 samples. Sample material is recorded as cDNA or gDNA derived from T cells, B-cell-depleted T cells, or PBMCs.

Germline-derived CDR1 and CDR2 are SGHDT and YYEEEE. The CDR3 sequence is 18 residues long. Trimming at V came to 2 bases and at J to 0 bases, leaving 11 bases not matched to a gene. In the original analysis: Nucleated cell number was recorded as an estimate derived from reference gene primer amplification. Assay used: immunoSEQ multiplex PCR; TCRdb lists only in-frame clones, some missing. Clone size and the V and J calls come from that table; the DNA yielded D and trimming. The table shows fewer than 300,000 clones, with around 86% occurring only once. V usage is TRBV5-6 and J usage is TRBJ2-1; 7 bases map to TRBD2. Source material: peripheral blood. This TCR derives from a man aged 35-49 years who had recovered from COVID-19. CDR3 bases: TGTGCCAGCAGCTTCGTAAAACGGGAGGTTCGCTCCTACAATGAGCAGTTCTTC. It specifies CASSFVKREVRSYNEQFF.